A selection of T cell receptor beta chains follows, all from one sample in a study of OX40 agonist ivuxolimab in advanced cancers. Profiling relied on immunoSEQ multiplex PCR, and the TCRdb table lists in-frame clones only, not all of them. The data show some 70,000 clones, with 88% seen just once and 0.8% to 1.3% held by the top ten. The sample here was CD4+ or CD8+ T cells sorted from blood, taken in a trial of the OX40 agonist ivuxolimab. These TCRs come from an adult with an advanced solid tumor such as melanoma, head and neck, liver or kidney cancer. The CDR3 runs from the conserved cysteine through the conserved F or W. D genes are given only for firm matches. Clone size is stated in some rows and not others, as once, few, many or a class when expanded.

DNA: TGTGCCACCAGCGGGAGCAGGGGTCTGATGTGGGAGACCCAGTACTTC; CDR3: CATSGSRGLMWETQYF; V: TRBV15; length: 16; size: .; D: .; J: TRBJ2-5
DNA: TGCGCCAGCAACGGGGTTGGATCACCCGGGGGTGGGGAGACCCAGTACTTC; CDR3: CASNGVGSPGGGETQYF; V: TRBV5-1; length: 17; size: .; D: .; J: TRBJ2-5
DNA: TGTGCCAGCAGCTTAGGATTGACAGGGGCAGATTCTGAAGCTTTCTTT; CDR3: CASSLGLTGADSEAFF; V: TRBV7-9; length: 16; size: .; D: TRBD1; J: TRBJ1-1
DNA: TGTGCCAGCAGTGTTGAGCGGAGCACAGATACGCAGTATTTT; CDR3: CASSVERSTDTQYF; V: TRBV6-1; length: 14; size: .; D: .; J: TRBJ2-3
DNA: TGTGCCAGCAGCGTGATCACCGGGACGGCTTACTACGAGCAGTACTTC; CDR3: CASSVITGTAYYEQYF; V: TRBV9; length: 16; size: .; D: .; J: TRBJ2-7
DNA: TGTGCCTGCAGCCCGGATGAGGTCGAGCAGTACTTC; CDR3: CACSPDEVEQYF; V: TRBV19; length: 12; size: once; D: .; J: TRBJ2-7
DNA: TGTGCCAGTAGTAGGGGAGGACAGAGCTCTGGAAACACCATATATTTT; CDR3: CASSRGGQSSGNTIYF; V: TRBV19; length: 16; size: .; D: .; J: TRBJ1-3
DNA: TGTGCCTGGAGTGTACAGGCCAGATACGAGCAGTACTTC; CDR3: CAWSVQARYEQYF; V: TRBV30; length: 13; size: .; D: .; J: TRBJ2-7
DNA: TGTGCCACCAGCAGAGATCTGGCGGACACCGGGGAGCTGTTTTTT; CDR3: CATSRDLADTGELFF; V: TRBV15; length: 15; size: .; D: .; J: TRBJ2-2
DNA: TGTGCCAGCAGCTTAGAGCGAAGGAGCGGCTACACCTTC; CDR3: CASSLERRSGYTF; V: TRBV7-8; length: 13; size: .; D: .; J: TRBJ1-2
DNA: TGTGCCAGCAGGACCGGACAGGTCTTGCAAGCTTTCTTT; CDR3: CASRTGQVLQAFF; V: TRBV28; length: 13; size: .; D: TRBD1; J: TRBJ1-1
DNA: TGTGCCAGCAGCTTACTAGACACTGAAGCTTTCTTT; CDR3: CASSLLDTEAFF; V: TRBV21-1; length: 12; size: .; D: .; J: TRBJ1-1